Presented here are 30 T cell receptor beta chains from one specimen sequenced in a study of response to subunit inactivated influenza vaccine. TCRdb ran MiXCR on the RT-PCR reads and lists one entry per CDR3 protein. This table holds around 570,000 distinct CDR3 sequences, approximately 7.6% found once. Sequenced material: PBMCs from blood, taken approximately 25 months after vaccination. The receptors here all came from a man aged 50 to 69 who received an inactivated influenza vaccine.

The V and J genes are TRBV20-1 and TRBJ2-2; the D is unclear. Germline values: CDR1 DFQATT, CDR2 SNEGSKA (reference sequence). The CDR3 runs to 14 residues. V lost 3 bases and J 3 bases, leaving 11 bases between the germline ends. The CDR3 DNA follows: TGCAGTGCTAGTCGAGACTTGTACACCGGGGAGCTGTTTTTT. This translates into CSASRDLYTGELFF.

The J gene is TRBJ2-2, the V gene TRBV4-1; unclear D gene. CDR1 is MGHRA, CDR2 YSYEKL, per germline. This CDR3 has 12 amino acids. The ends were cut back, 5 bases at V and 7 bases at J, with 8 bases in the middle. The CDR3 region has the DNA TGCGCCAGCAGCTCCAATGTCGGGGAGCTGTTTTTT. Translation gives CASSSNVGELFF.

This clonotype was observed a few times. V is TRBV4-1 and J is TRBJ2-7; TRBD1 aligns across 7 bases. Germline V gene sequence: CDR1 MGHRA, CDR2 YSYEKL. The CDR3 length is 13 residues. After removal of 4 bases from V and 7 bases from J, the junction contained 7 bases not matched to a gene. As DNA, the CDR3 is TGCGCCAGCAGCCCTAGGACAGGAGGAGAGCAGTACTTC. As protein: CASSPRTGGEQYF.

This clonotype has only a few counts. The chain recombines TRBV30 with TRBJ2-1; 7 bases match TRBD2. The V and J ends lost 3 bases and 0 bases, in that order; junction bases with no gene match: 2. Germline lookup yields CDR1 GTSNPN and CDR2 SVGIG (reference sequence). CDR3 length: 14 residues. CDR3 amino acids: CAWSLADSYNEQFF. DNA of the CDR3: TGTGCCTGGAGCCTAGCGGACTCCTACAATGAGCAGTTCTTC.

Many counts were recorded for this clonotype. This rearrangement joins TRBV6-5 to TRBJ2-7; a weak D match, TRBD1 (5 bases). This CDR3 has 14 residues. The germline V and J ends were trimmed by 4 bases and 2 bases, with 12 bases remaining between them. CDR1 is MNHEY and CDR2 is SVGAGI in the germline V gene. The CDR3 protein is CASSLYMTAYEQYF. The DNA of the CDR3 is TGTGCCAGCAGTTTATACATGACAGCCTACGAGCAGTACTTC.

The V call is TRBV5-1, the J call TRBJ2-7; 10 nucleotides align to TRBD2. CDR3 size: 17 residues. Germline V gene sequence: CDR1 SGHRS, CDR2 YFSETQ. V lost 1 base and J lost 0; bases outside the gene matches: 7. As DNA, the CDR3 is TGCGCCAGCAGCTTGTTCAGTAGCGGGAGGACCTCCTACGAGCAGTACTTC. The encoded protein is CASSLFSSGRTSYEQYF.

This clonotype was counted between two and nine times. The chain recombines TRBV20-1 with TRBJ2-3; no clear D gene. Germline lookup yields CDR1 DFQATT and CDR2 SNEGSKA (reference sequence). The V end was cut by 1 base, the J end by 2 bases, with 16 bases between. The CDR3 is made up of 16 amino acids. The CDR3 nucleotides are TGCAGTGCTAGAGTGGTACTACCAACCCTCACAGATACGCAGTATTTT. As protein: CSARVVLPTLTDTQYF.

This clonotype was counted at least ten times. This chain connects TRBV7-8 to TRBJ2-1; D remains ambiguous. Germline CDR1 and CDR2: SGHVS and FQNEAQ. Trimming cost V 0 bases and J 9 bases, with 6 bases left between them. The CDR3 loop spans 12 amino acids. CDR3 residues: CASSLAVTEQFF. DNA for the CDR3: TGTGCCAGCAGCTTAGCAGTGACTGAGCAGTTCTTC.

The chain employs TRBV10-3 and TRBJ2-3; 7 bases line up with TRBD1. Trimming took 7 bases from V and 4 from J; bases not matched to a gene: 5. Germline loops: CDR1 ENHRY, CDR2 SYGVKD. This CDR3 is built from 13 residues. CDR3 in amino acids: CAITRDSSDTQYF. DNA for the CDR3: TGTGCCATCACCCGGGACAGTTCAGATACGCAGTATTTT.

The chain has TRBV12-3 or TRBV12-4 and TRBJ2-7; the D is unclear. This CDR3 is 15 amino acids long. The V end lost 4 bases, the J end lost 6 bases, and 19 bases lay between the germline ends. CDR3 sequence: CASSSNRAHVGEQYF. DNA of the CDR3: TGTGCCAGCAGTTCCAACCGGGCCCACGTCGGCGAGCAGTACTTC.

The rearrangement joins TRBV15 to TRBJ2-3; TRBD2 agrees at 13 bases. The ends lost 0 bases at V and 3 bases at J; junction bases unmatched: 0. This CDR3 comprises 16 residues. From germline, CDR1 is LNHNV and CDR2 YYDKDF (reference sequence). CDR3 nucleotide sequence: TGTGCCACCAGCAGAGAGACTAGCGGGAGGACAGATACGCAGTATTTT. This codes for CATSRETSGRTDTQYF.

The table lists this clonotype with many counts. This chain links TRBV5-6 with TRBJ2-7, with D possibly matching TRBD1 (6 bases). CDR3 length: 15 residues. In germline, CDR1 is SGHDT, CDR2 YYEEEE. V was cut by 0 bases and J by 0 bases, with 10 bases left in between. CDR3 residues: CASSLVGTTSYEQYF. DNA for the CDR3: TGTGCCAGCAGCTTGGTGGGGACAACCTCCTACGAGCAGTACTTC.

There are many counts of this clonotype. The chain couples TRBV20-1 to TRBJ1-2; a weak D match, TRBD1 (5 bases). Germline-derived CDR1 and CDR2 are DFQATT and SNEGSKA (reference sequence). Trimming removed 0 bases from V and 1 base from J, with 12 bases in between. The CDR3 is 15 residues long. CDR3 in amino acids: CSARDKGQVNYGYTF. CDR3 coding DNA: TGCAGTGCTAGAGATAAGGGGCAGGTTAACTATGGCTACACCTTC.

The chain couples TRBV20-1 to TRBJ2-7; 7 bases match TRBD2. The J segment lost 6 bases and the V segment lost 8 bases, leaving 10 bases of the junction unmatched. Germline V gene data show CDR1 as DFQATT and CDR2 as SNEGSKA (reference sequence). This CDR3 region has 12 residues. DNA of the CDR3: TGCAGTCCGTGGGCGACTAGCTCCGAGCAGTACTTC. Amino acid sequence: CSPWATSSEQYF.

There are a few counts of this clonotype. The rearrangement joins TRBV5-6 to TRBJ1-2, with a weak D call TRBD1 (6 bases). This CDR3 has 15 amino acids. Germline loops: CDR1 SGHDT, CDR2 YYEEEE. The V end was cut by 1 base, the J end by 4 bases, with 14 bases between. CDR3 DNA sequence: TGTGCCAGCAGCTTGTTTGGACAGCCCTTCTATGGCTACACCTTC. It is translated as CASSLFGQPFYGYTF.

This clonotype was observed at least ten times. This sequence joins TRBV4-2 and TRBJ1-1; D is unclear. Trimming removed 0 bases from V and 0 bases from J, with 11 bases in between. Germline CDR1 and CDR2: LGHNA and YNFKEQ. The CDR3 sequence is 16 residues long. The CDR3 is CASSQDGESMNTEAFF. CDR3 coding DNA: TGTGCCAGCAGCCAAGACGGGGAGTCCATGAACACTGAAGCTTTCTTT.

V gene TRBV6-5 combines with J gene TRBJ1-1, with D possibly matching TRBD1 (6 bases). The CDR3 length is 16 residues. The ends were cut back, 0 bases at V and 1 base at J, with 12 bases in the middle. CDR1 and CDR2 (germline): MNHEY, SVGAGI. The CDR3 loop is CASSYSIQGWNTEAFF. The DNA of the CDR3 is TGTGCCAGCAGTTACTCGATCCAGGGGTGGAACACTGAAGCTTTCTTT.

This clonotype was observed a handful of times. The chain has TRBV20-1 and TRBJ2-7; 9 nucleotides match TRBD2. V shed 5 bases, J shed 0 bases, and the junction held 11 bases outside the gene matches. The V gene's germline CDR1 is DFQATT and CDR2 SNEGSKA (reference sequence). This CDR3 contains 16 residues. CDR3 in amino acids: CSAGGSGGLGSYEQYF. CDR3 bases: TGCAGTGCTGGAGGTAGCGGGGGCCTCGGCTCCTACGAGCAGTACTTC.

This clonotype has at least ten counts. The J gene is TRBJ2-5, the V gene TRBV20-1; tentatively, D is TRBD2 (5 bases). V was trimmed by 2 bases and J by 2 bases, leaving 15 bases between them. Germline values: CDR1 DFQATT, CDR2 SNEGSKA (reference sequence). The length of the CDR3 is 15 residues. The CDR3 here is CSARSHSPGQETQYF. CDR3 DNA: TGCAGTGCTAGATCCCACAGTCCGGGACAAGAGACCCAGTACTTC.

The table lists this clonotype with many counts. The chain is built from TRBV7-2 and TRBJ2-7; tentatively, D is TRBD1 or TRBD2 (5 bases each). This CDR3 spans 14 amino acids. Germline V gene data show CDR1 as SGHTA and CDR2 as FQGNSA. Trimming left V 3 bases short and J 5 bases short, with 14 bases between. The CDR3 DNA reads TGTGCCAGCAGCTTCATTGGGGCTAGCCACGAGCAGTACTTC. As protein: CASSFIGASHEQYF.

V and J are TRBV12-3 or TRBV12-4 and TRBJ1-5; possibly TRBD1 for D (5 bases). Trimming stripped 6 bases from V and 4 bases from J, with 16 bases between. The CDR3 loop spans 15 amino acids. The CDR3 spells CASSPTSGYNQPQHF. CDR3 bases: TGTGCCAGCAGCCCTACTTCAGGGTATAATCAGCCCCAGCATTTT.

The table lists this clonotype with a few counts. The chain uses TRBV4-1 and TRBJ2-1, with 8 bases identical to TRBD1. Germline V gene lookup returns CDR1 MGHRA and CDR2 YSYEKL. The length of the CDR3 is 17 residues. The junction had 10 bases not matched to a gene; V was cut back by 0 bases and J by 6 bases. The CDR3 spells CASSQDLGQGARNEQFF. In nucleotides, the CDR3 is TGCGCCAGCAGCCAAGATCTTGGGCAGGGGGCGCGCAATGAGCAGTTCTTC.

In this sample, this clonotype turned up many times. The chain is built from TRBV6-2 or TRBV6-3 and TRBJ1-2; D ambiguous. Between the trimmed V and J ends, which lost 5 bases and 2 bases, there was a span of 9 bases. This CDR3 is built from 13 residues. Germline V gene data show CDR1 as MNHEY and CDR2 as SVGEGT. The DNA for the CDR3 is TGTGCCAGCAGTCCCGACGCAAACTATGGCTACACCTTC. This translates into CASSPDANYGYTF.

In this sample, this clonotype turned up a few times. The rearrangement joins TRBV7-2 to TRBJ2-1, with D perhaps assigned TRBD1 or TRBD2 (5 bases each). In germline, CDR1 is SGHTA, CDR2 FQGNSA. There are 15 residues in the CDR3. Trimming took 0 bases from V and 8 from J, leaving 14 bases between them. The CDR3 DNA sequence: TGTGCCAGCAGCTTAGCGGCACTAGACAGCGATGAGCAGTTCTTC. The encoded protein is CASSLAALDSDEQFF.

This clonotype came up many times. One end of the junction is discordant with germline, which a read error may explain. V gene TRBV3-1 combines with J gene TRBJ2-7; possible D gene TRBD1, 6 bases. This CDR3 has 12 amino acids. The germline V gene has CDR1 LGHDT and CDR2 YNNKEL (reference sequence). This chain's CDR3 is CASSHSTGPLGF. The CDR3 DNA reads TGTGCCAGCAGCCACTCGACAGGACCCCTGGGCTTC.

This chain links TRBV3-1 with TRBJ1-1, with 7 bases aligning to TRBD1. The V gene end was trimmed by 4 bases and the J gene end by 3 bases; junction bases not matched to a gene: 8. This CDR3 comprises 15 residues. Germline V gives CDR1 LGHDT, CDR2 YNNKEL (reference sequence). The CDR3 here is CASSLGDRVYTEAFF. The CDR3, as DNA: TGTGCCAGCAGCCTCGGAGACAGGGTGTACACTGAAGCTTTCTTT.

This clonotype was counted at least ten times. The chain couples TRBV10-3 to TRBJ2-7, with D unclear. From germline, CDR1 is ENHRY and CDR2 SYGVKD. The V end lost 4 bases, the J end lost 4 bases, and 5 bases lay between the germline ends. The CDR3 has 11 amino acids. Here the CDR3 reads CAISVGYEQYF. CDR3 sequence (DNA): TGTGCCATCAGTGTGGGGTACGAGCAGTACTTC.

In its sample, this clonotype was seen a few times. The chain carries TRBV3-1 and TRBJ2-3; 9 nucleotides line up with TRBD2. Germline CDR1 is LGHDT and CDR2 is YNNKEL (reference sequence). Trimming at V came to 2 bases and at J to 1 base, leaving 10 bases not matched to a gene. This CDR3 region has 18 residues. The chain's CDR3 is CASSQSFAGGRRTDTQYF. The CDR3 region has the DNA TGTGCCAGCAGCCAATCGTTCGCGGGGGGGCGACGCACAGATACGCAGTATTTT.

The table lists this clonotype with a count of one. It may be a read error: a sequence one base away is much more abundant. The rearrangement joins TRBV20-1 to TRBJ2-7; D is perhaps TRBD2 (5 bases). The germline CDR1 and CDR2 sequences are DFQATT and SNEGSKA (reference sequence). The CDR3 has 13 residues. CDR3 sequence (DNA): TGCCGTGCTAGCTTACAGAGCTCCTACGAGCAGTACTTC. Protein: CRASLQSSYEQYF.

In this sample, this clonotype turned up many times. The V call is TRBV7-2, the J call TRBJ2-5; 8 bases are shared with TRBD1. V lost 4 bases to trimming and J lost 2 bases; unmatched junction nucleotides: 6. The CDR3 loop spans 15 amino acids. Germline V gene sequence: CDR1 SGHTA, CDR2 FQGNSA. DNA for the CDR3: TGTGCCAGCAGCTCTTGGACAGGGATACAAGAGACCCAGTACTTC. Translation gives CASSSWTGIQETQYF.